A single sample is the source of the 8 T cell receptor beta chains below, sequenced in a study of prognosis after radiotherapy for stage I lung cancer. CDR3 of TCR beta was amplified from genomic DNA via a two-round multiplex PCR. Primers (each specific to one TRBV or TRBJ gene) were used in first-round PCR. TCRdb passed the multiplex PCR reads through MiXCR, listing each CDR3 protein once. Of about 35,000 distinct CDR3 sequences in the sample, around 30% were seen once. Sample: PBMCs, taken before or after stereotactic body radiation therapy (not recorded which). Receptors were obtained from a donor over 45 with non-small cell lung cancer.

The chain carries TRBV7-2 and TRBJ1-1, with TRBD1 matching 7 bases. CDR1 and CDR2 from the germline V gene are SGHTA and FQGNSA. This CDR3 is built from 15 residues. V gave up 7 bases and J gave up 4 bases; unmatched junction bases: 12. In DNA, the CDR3 is TGTGCCAGCACCCAAAGAGGGGGCGCGGGCACTGAAGCTTTCTTT. Protein sequence: CASTQRGGAGTEAFF.

Details on this clonotype: It differs at one base from a far larger clone, so likely a read error. The rearrangement links TRBV6-5 to TRBJ2-3; D is unclear. Trimming shortened V by 10 bases and J by 5 bases, and 13 bases separated the two germline ends. Germline assignment: CDR1 MNHEY and CDR2 SVGAGI. This CDR3 is 12 amino acids long. CDR3 in amino acids: CAITRLGDTQYF. CDR3 DNA: TGTGCCATCACCCGGTTGGGAGATACGCAGTATTTT.

This clonotype was seen repeatedly, ten times or more. The chain combines TRBV6-5 with TRBJ1-1, with D possibly being TRBD1 (5 bases). V lost 4 bases and J lost 4, with 10 bases in between. CDR1 is MNHEY and CDR2 is SVGAGI in the germline V gene. CDR3 length: 13 amino acids. Written as DNA, the CDR3 is TGTGCCAGCAGTTTAAGTGGGGGCACTGAAGCTTTCTTT. Protein product: CASSLSGGTEAFF.

This clonotype was seen many times. The chain joins TRBV3-1 to TRBJ1-4; weak D call: TRBD1 (6 bases). Germline CDR1 LGHDT, CDR2 YNNKEL (reference sequence). This CDR3 comprises 13 residues. The V end lost 6 bases, the J end lost 6 bases, and 11 bases lay between the germline ends. The CDR3 DNA is TGTGCCAGCAGAGAACAGGGAGATGAAAAACTGTTTTTT. It translates to CASREQGDEKLFF.

The gene calls are TRBV11-2 and TRBJ2-7; D remains ambiguous. From germline, CDR1 is SGHAT and CDR2 FQNNGV. The CDR3 is 14 amino acids. V lost 0 bases, J lost 1 base, and 7 bases lay in between. CDR3 coding DNA: TGTGCCAGCAGCTTAGATCTAGTTTCCTACGAGCAGTACTTC. This sequence encodes CASSLDLVSYEQYF.

This clonotype was detected ten times or more. The V and J genes are TRBV5-4 and TRBJ1-2; TRBD1 agrees at 9 bases. The CDR3 spans 13 residues. Germline values: CDR1 SGHNT, CDR2 YYREEE (reference sequence). V was clipped by 1 base and J by 8 bases; unmatched bases: 3. The CDR3 DNA is TGTGCCAGCAGCTTGACAGGGGGCGGGGGCTACACCTTC. Protein: CASSLTGGGGYTF.

This clonotype has a count of ten or more. The rearrangement joins TRBV20-1 to TRBJ2-2; a weak D match, TRBD1 (6 bases). From germline, CDR1 is DFQATT and CDR2 SNEGSKA (reference sequence). The CDR3 has 12 amino acids. V lost 4 bases and J lost 6, with 9 bases in between. This CDR3 is CSATRGSGELFF. The CDR3 DNA follows: TGCAGTGCTACAAGGGGGTCCGGGGAGCTGTTTTTT.

This chain joins TRBV5-5 and TRBJ1-4; no reliable D call. Germline V CDR1 and CDR2: SGHKS, YYEKEE (reference sequence). Trimming took off 4 bases at V and 5 bases at J, with 18 bases between the two ends. CDR3 length equals 16 residues. CDR3 sequence reads: CASSPSAARGNEKLFF. CDR3 sequence (DNA): TGTGCCAGCAGCCCCTCTGCGGCGCGGGGAAATGAAAAACTGTTTTTT.